This T cell receptor beta chain was identified in a study of cytotoxic CD8 clonotypes in ibrutinib-treated CLL. This CDR3 has 15 amino acids. Germline CDR1 reads LNHDA; CDR2 reads SQIVND (reference sequence). Unmatched junction bases numbered 8, after V lost 6 bases and J lost 3 bases. Some clones are missing from TCRdb's copy, which holds only in-frame ones; the method was immunoSEQ multiplex PCR. This sample has about 140,000 clones, with about 84% found just once. The V call is TRBV19, the J call TRBJ1-5; 7 positions match TRBD1. This sequence was found in a human donor with chronic lymphocytic leukemia. The sequencing here drew on PBMCs, taken after 36 months of ibrutinib treatment. CDR3 coding DNA: TGTGCCAGTAGGCACAACAGGGGCTCCAATCAGCCCCAGCATTTT. It is translated as CASRHNRGSNQPQHF.